This TCR beta chain was profiled in a study of prognosis after radiotherapy for stage I lung cancer. Genomic DNA served as the source from which two-round multiplex PCR generated TCR beta CDR3 amplicons. First-round PCR amplification was performed with primers specific to each TRBV and TRBJ gene. TCRdb re-analysed the multiplex PCR reads in MiXCR, keeping a single row per CDR3 protein. Counted here are around 19,000 distinct CDR3 sequences, about 60% occurring once; the ten biggest clones make up about 25%. The CDR3 length is 11 residues. Germline values: CDR1 SQVTM, CDR2 ANQGSEA. Trimming cost V 4 bases and J 9 bases, with 12 bases left between them. With respect to this clonotype: The antigen is not known.

Overall study findings and caveats: Patients given stereotactic body radiation therapy showed fewer unique TCR clones afterward, median approximately 10,000 versus 7,000.

The chain links TRBV29-1 to TRBJ1-1, with D tentatively TRBD1 (5 bases). The source of this sequence is a donor at least 50 years old with non-small cell lung cancer. Sequencing used PBMCs, obtained before or after stereotactic body radiation therapy (not recorded which). This CDR3 is CSVAVWGKAFF. CDR3 in DNA: TGCAGCGTTGCTGTCTGGGGGAAAGCTTTCTTT.